This is a list of T cell receptor beta chains from one sample in a study of human T cells and chemical hapten exposure. One entry per CDR3 protein, called by TCRdb with MiXCR from the RACE reads. Among approximately 73,000 distinct CDR3 sequences listed, over 9% were seen once. The specimen comprised whole blood, sampled in connection with sensitization to the hapten diphenylcyclopropenone (DPC). Source of these receptors: a woman aged 45-60 years with alopecia areata. Some clones in this sample may be carry-over from other donors' samples. CDR3s include the opening cysteine and the closing phenylalanine or tryptophan. A D gene is named only where the DNA matches it firmly. A row's size may be missing; if present it is once, few, many or a size class.

CDR3 DNA: TGTGCCAGCAGCTTAGGGGGGGCGCGCGCAGATACGCAGTATTTT
CDR3 protein: CASSLGGARADTQYF
clone size: -
V gene: TRBV7-6
J gene: TRBJ2-3
D gene: -

CDR3 DNA: TGTGCCAGCAGTTACGGCGGTGCAGGGGGCTCTGAAGCTTTCTTT
CDR3 protein: CASSYGGAGGSEAFF
clone size: few
V gene: TRBV6-6
J gene: TRBJ1-1
D gene: TRBD1

CDR3 DNA: TGTGCCAGCAAGGAACCTAGCGGGAATTACGAGCAGTACTTC
CDR3 protein: CASKEPSGNYEQYF
clone size: few
V gene: TRBV21-1
J gene: TRBJ2-7
D gene: -

CDR3 DNA: TGTGCCAGCAGCTTGACAGGGGCACGGGGCACCGGGGAGCTGTTTTTT
CDR3 protein: CASSLTGARGTGELFF
clone size: -
V gene: TRBV7-6
J gene: TRBJ2-2
D gene: TRBD1

CDR3 DNA: TGTGCCAGCAGCTCCACGGGCATGAACACTGAAGCTTTCTTT
CDR3 protein: CASSSTGMNTEAFF
clone size: few
V gene: TRBV5-5
J gene: TRBJ1-1
D gene: -

CDR3 DNA: TGTGCCTGGAGTTTACAGGGAGATGACGAGCAGTACTTC
CDR3 protein: CAWSLQGDDEQYF
clone size: -
V gene: TRBV30
J gene: TRBJ2-7
D gene: -

CDR3 DNA: TGTGCCAGCAGTTACTGGAGAGGGACTGAAGCTTTCTTT
CDR3 protein: CASSYWRGTEAFF
clone size: few
V gene: TRBV6-2/TRBV6-3
J gene: TRBJ1-1
D gene: -

CDR3 DNA: TGTGCCAGCAGACGGATTCGGGTGGGGGAAGAGACCCAGTACTTC
CDR3 protein: CASRRIRVGEETQYF
clone size: -
V gene: TRBV6-1
J gene: TRBJ2-5
D gene: -

CDR3 DNA: TGTGCCAGCAGTCCCGACAGGGCCCTTACCGGGGAGCTGTTTTTT
CDR3 protein: CASSPDRALTGELFF
clone size: -
V gene: TRBV6-4
J gene: TRBJ2-2
D gene: TRBD1

CDR3 DNA: TGTGCCAGCAGCTTACAGGCGGGAGCGAACACCGGGGAGCTGTTTTTT
CDR3 protein: CASSLQAGANTGELFF
clone size: -
V gene: TRBV7-6
J gene: TRBJ2-2
D gene: TRBD2

CDR3 DNA: TGTGCCAGCTCACCGCTGGCTCAAACAGGCCATGGTTACGAGCAGTACTTC
CDR3 protein: CASSPLAQTGHGYEQYF
clone size: few
V gene: TRBV18
J gene: TRBJ2-7
D gene: -

CDR3 DNA: TGTGCCAGCTCATCTGGGCAGGGAAATCAGCCCCAGCATTTT
CDR3 protein: CASSSGQGNQPQHF
clone size: many
V gene: TRBV18
J gene: TRBJ1-5
D gene: -

CDR3 DNA: TGTGCCAGCAACTTCGGGGTACTGACCACAGATACGCAGTATTTT
CDR3 protein: CASNFGVLTTDTQYF
clone size: -
V gene: TRBV7-2
J gene: TRBJ2-3
D gene: -

CDR3 DNA: TGCAGTGCTCTCGGGGCCACTGAAGCTTTCTTT
CDR3 protein: CSALGATEAFF
clone size: -
V gene: TRBV20-1
J gene: TRBJ1-1
D gene: -

CDR3 DNA: TGTGCCAGCTCACCTCCACAGGTCCTTTCCTACAATGAGCAGTTCTTC
CDR3 protein: CASSPPQVLSYNEQFF
clone size: few
V gene: TRBV18
J gene: TRBJ2-1
D gene: -

CDR3 DNA: TGCAGTGCTCGAGGACTAGCGGGAGGGCCGGGAAATGAGCAGTTCTTC
CDR3 protein: CSARGLAGGPGNEQFF
clone size: -
V gene: TRBV20-1
J gene: TRBJ2-1
D gene: TRBD2

CDR3 DNA: TGTGCCAGCAGTTTTCAGGGCGGGAACACTGAAGCTTTCTTT
CDR3 protein: CASSFQGGNTEAFF
clone size: many
V gene: TRBV7-9
J gene: TRBJ1-1
D gene: -

CDR3 DNA: TGTGCCAGCAGCGTAGAGGGTTCTAGCGGGCAGTACTTC
CDR3 protein: CASSVEGSSGQYF
clone size: few
V gene: TRBV9
J gene: TRBJ2-7
D gene: TRBD2

CDR3 DNA: TGTGCCAGCAGCCCCCCTGACCGCTCTGGGGCCAACGTCCTGACTTTC
CDR3 protein: CASSPPDRSGANVLTF
clone size: -
V gene: TRBV7-8
J gene: TRBJ2-6
D gene: -

CDR3 DNA: TGCAGCGTTCGGACAGTTACTAACTATGGCTACACCTTC
CDR3 protein: CSVRTVTNYGYTF
clone size: few
V gene: TRBV29-1
J gene: TRBJ1-2
D gene: -

CDR3 DNA: TGCGCCAGCAGCTCCGGGACAGGAGAGTGGAACACTGAAGCTTTCTTT
CDR3 protein: CASSSGTGEWNTEAFF
clone size: -
V gene: TRBV5-1
J gene: TRBJ1-1
D gene: TRBD1

CDR3 DNA: TGTGCCAGCAGTTACGGGGACAGGGCCTACGAGCAGTACTTC
CDR3 protein: CASSYGDRAYEQYF
clone size: few
V gene: TRBV6-5
J gene: TRBJ2-7
D gene: TRBD1

CDR3 DNA: TGTGCCAGCAAAAGGACGGCGGCCAAAGAGACCCAGTACTTC
CDR3 protein: CASKRTAAKETQYF
clone size: many
V gene: TRBV27
J gene: TRBJ2-5
D gene: -

CDR3 DNA: TGCAGCGTGGGGTCGGACAGCTCCATGAACACTGAAGCTTTCTTT
CDR3 protein: CSVGSDSSMNTEAFF
clone size: few
V gene: TRBV29-1
J gene: TRBJ1-1
D gene: -

CDR3 DNA: TGTGCCAGCAGATTCGACGGTGCAACTAATGAAAAACTGTTTTTT
CDR3 protein: CASRFDGATNEKLFF
clone size: -
V gene: TRBV28
J gene: TRBJ1-4
D gene: -

CDR3 DNA: TGTGCCAGCAGCTCGAGGGACGGGATCAATCAGCCCCAGCATTTT
CDR3 protein: CASSSRDGINQPQHF
clone size: few
V gene: TRBV11-2
J gene: TRBJ1-5
D gene: -

CDR3 DNA: TGTGCCAGCAGTTTACTTCCCCTTGCAACTAATGAAAAACTGTTTTTT
CDR3 protein: CASSLLPLATNEKLFF
clone size: many
V gene: TRBV27
J gene: TRBJ1-4
D gene: -

CDR3 DNA: TGTGCCAGCAGCTCGACAGGGAAGTCTGGGGCCAACGTCCTGACTTTC
CDR3 protein: CASSSTGKSGANVLTF
clone size: -
V gene: TRBV11-2
J gene: TRBJ2-6
D gene: TRBD1

CDR3 DNA: TGTGCCAGCAGCCGCCGGACAGGGTCGAACTATGGCTACACCTTC
CDR3 protein: CASSRRTGSNYGYTF
clone size: many
V gene: TRBV7-2
J gene: TRBJ1-2
D gene: TRBD1

CDR3 DNA: TGTGCCAGCAGCTTTAGCGGGGGGTGGAGTGAGCAGTTCTTC
CDR3 protein: CASSFSGGWSEQFF
clone size: few
V gene: TRBV7-3
J gene: TRBJ2-1
D gene: TRBD2

CDR3 DNA: TGTGCCAGCTCCACCCAGGGACTAGCAGAGACCCAGTACTTC
CDR3 protein: CASSTQGLAETQYF
clone size: few
V gene: TRBV18
J gene: TRBJ2-5
D gene: TRBD2

CDR3 DNA: TGTGCCAGCGGACCGCTAGTTCCCGGGGAGCTGTTTTTT
CDR3 protein: CASGPLVPGELFF
clone size: many
V gene: TRBV9
J gene: TRBJ2-2
D gene: -

CDR3 DNA: TGTGCCAGCAGCTTAGCAGCTAGCGGGAGTAGTGGGCAGTACTTC
CDR3 protein: CASSLAASGSSGQYF
clone size: -
V gene: TRBV7-8
J gene: TRBJ2-7
D gene: TRBD2

CDR3 DNA: TGTGCCAGCAGTTATAATCGCCACAATGAGCAGTTCTTC
CDR3 protein: CASSYNRHNEQFF
clone size: -
V gene: TRBV2
J gene: TRBJ2-1
D gene: -

CDR3 DNA: TGTGCCAGCAGGACACAGGGGGCGGGGAACACTGAAGCTTTCTTT
CDR3 protein: CASRTQGAGNTEAFF
clone size: many
V gene: TRBV28
J gene: TRBJ1-1
D gene: TRBD1

CDR3 DNA: TGTGCCAGCAGCAAAGCGTTACACGCGCCCCACGAGCAGTACTTC
CDR3 protein: CASSKALHAPHEQYF
clone size: few
V gene: TRBV21-1
J gene: TRBJ2-7
D gene: -

CDR3 DNA: TGTGCCAGCAGTTCCCAGATCGCGGGAGGTCGGTTCTTC
CDR3 protein: CASSSQIAGGRFF
clone size: many
V gene: TRBV28
J gene: TRBJ2-1
D gene: TRBD2

CDR3 DNA: TGTGCCAGCAGCTTAACGGGACCAGAGACCCAGTACTTC
CDR3 protein: CASSLTGPETQYF
clone size: few
V gene: TRBV7-8
J gene: TRBJ2-5
D gene: -

CDR3 DNA: TGTGCCAGCCGCCCCAGCGGGTCCTCCAATGAGCAGTTCTTC
CDR3 protein: CASRPSGSSNEQFF
clone size: few
V gene: TRBV6-4
J gene: TRBJ2-1
D gene: -

CDR3 DNA: TGTGCCAGCAGCCGCGCGTACACTGAAGCTTTCTTT
CDR3 protein: CASSRAYTEAFF
clone size: -
V gene: TRBV3-1
J gene: TRBJ1-1
D gene: -

CDR3 DNA: TGCAGTGTTTGGGGAGGCGAGATCACTGAAGCTTTCTTT
CDR3 protein: CSVWGGEITEAFF
clone size: many
V gene: TRBV20-1
J gene: TRBJ1-1
D gene: -

CDR3 DNA: TGTGCCAGCATAGGGGGGCTAGCGTCCTACGAGCAGTACTTC
CDR3 protein: CASIGGLASYEQYF
clone size: many
V gene: TRBV2
J gene: TRBJ2-7
D gene: -

CDR3 DNA: TGTGCCAGCAGTTACTCGGTAGCGGGAGGGACTGAGCAGTTCTTC
CDR3 protein: CASSYSVAGGTEQFF
clone size: -
V gene: TRBV6-2/TRBV6-3
J gene: TRBJ2-1
D gene: TRBD2

CDR3 DNA: TGTGCCAGCAGCTTAGATCCCGCCTACAAAGAGACCCAGTACTTC
CDR3 protein: CASSLDPAYKETQYF
clone size: many
V gene: TRBV11-2
J gene: TRBJ2-5
D gene: -

CDR3 DNA: TGTGCCAGCAGCCCGCAACAGGGAAACACCATATATTTT
CDR3 protein: CASSPQQGNTIYF
clone size: -
V gene: TRBV7-2
J gene: TRBJ1-3
D gene: -

CDR3 DNA: TGCAGTGCCCCAGTGGACTGGAATGAGCAGTTCTTC
CDR3 protein: CSAPVDWNEQFF
clone size: -
V gene: TRBV20-1
J gene: TRBJ2-1
D gene: -

CDR3 DNA: TGTGCCAGCAGCTTAAGGCAGGGGCAGGGGAGCACTGAAGCTTTCTTT
CDR3 protein: CASSLRQGQGSTEAFF
clone size: few
V gene: TRBV11-2
J gene: TRBJ1-1
D gene: -

CDR3 DNA: TGCAGTGCCAATCGAGGAGTGAACACCGGGGAGCTGTTTTTT
CDR3 protein: CSANRGVNTGELFF
clone size: -
V gene: TRBV20-1
J gene: TRBJ2-2
D gene: -

CDR3 DNA: TGTGCCATCACGAGCCGAGGAAACACCATATATTTT
CDR3 protein: CAITSRGNTIYF
clone size: many
V gene: TRBV10-3
J gene: TRBJ1-3
D gene: -

CDR3 DNA: TGTGCCAGCAGCCAAGAATGGCAGGGAAATTCACCCCTCCACTTT
CDR3 protein: CASSQEWQGNSPLHF
clone size: many
V gene: TRBV3-1
J gene: TRBJ1-6
D gene: -

CDR3 DNA: TGTGCCAGCAGCCTCTCGGGCCAAAATGAAAAACTGTTTTTT
CDR3 protein: CASSLSGQNEKLFF
clone size: -
V gene: TRBV7-2
J gene: TRBJ1-4
D gene: -

CDR3 DNA: TGTGCCAGCAGCGTAGCGAGCGGAACGGCAGTACAAGAGACCCAGTACTTC
CDR3 protein: CASSVASGTAVQETQYF
clone size: few
V gene: TRBV9
J gene: TRBJ2-5
D gene: -

CDR3 DNA: TGTGCCAGCATCCAAGGACAGACCCCCACCTTC
CDR3 protein: CASIQGQTPTF
clone size: many
V gene: TRBV13
J gene: TRBJ1-2
D gene: -

CDR3 DNA: TGCAGTGCTAGAGATCAAGGAGGGGAAAGGACCTACGAGCAGTACTTC
CDR3 protein: CSARDQGGERTYEQYF
clone size: -
V gene: TRBV20-1
J gene: TRBJ2-7
D gene: -

CDR3 DNA: TGTGCCAGCAGTCGCCCGGGACAGGGAGCCTACGAGCAGTACTTC
CDR3 protein: CASSRPGQGAYEQYF
clone size: few
V gene: TRBV28
J gene: TRBJ2-7
D gene: TRBD1

CDR3 DNA: TGTGCCAGCCAGAACAGGGAGCATGAGCAGTTCTTC
CDR3 protein: CASQNREHEQFF
clone size: many
V gene: TRBV7-9
J gene: TRBJ2-1
D gene: -

CDR3 DNA: TGTGCCAGCAGTTTTGGATTCTCCTACAATGAGCAGTTCTTC
CDR3 protein: CASSFGFSYNEQFF
clone size: -
V gene: TRBV12-3/TRBV12-4
J gene: TRBJ2-1
D gene: -

CDR3 DNA: TGTGCCAGTAGTAACCGGGGGTCTTACGAGCAGTACTTC
CDR3 protein: CASSNRGSYEQYF
clone size: many
V gene: TRBV19
J gene: TRBJ2-7
D gene: -

CDR3 DNA: TGTGCCAGCAGCCAAGATCACCGCTACAATGAGCAGTTCTTC
CDR3 protein: CASSQDHRYNEQFF
clone size: many
V gene: TRBV3-1
J gene: TRBJ2-1
D gene: -